The 6 T cell receptor beta chains presented below share a single source sample, sequenced in a study of blood T cell repertoires in COVID-19. The table came from immunoSEQ multiplex PCR; TCRdb's copy has only in-frame clones and leaves some out. The profile covers 100,000 or so clones, with around 80% appearing a single time and 9.8% taken by the ten largest. The sequencing input was peripheral blood. These TCRs come from a man in his 60s with active or convalescent COVID-19.

A few counts support this clone. The V gene is TRBV7-9, the J gene TRBJ1-1; the D is unclear. Trimming removed 4 bases from V and 8 bases from J, with 17 bases in between. The V gene's germline CDR1 is SEHNR and CDR2 FQNEAQ (reference sequence). This CDR3 spans 14 amino acids. The CDR3 is CASSSWAPAPEAFF. In DNA, the CDR3 is TGTGCCAGCAGCTCCTGGGCCCCGGCGCCCGAAGCTTTCTTT.

The V call is TRBV28, the J call TRBJ2-7; weak D call: TRBD2 (5 bases). CDR3 size: 14 residues. Trimming pared 3 bases from V and 0 bases from J, leaving 9 bases between. Looked up from germline, CDR1 is MDHEN and CDR2 is SYDVKM. CDR3 sequence (DNA): TGTGCCAGCAGTTTGGAGGTTAGCTCCTACGAGCAGTACTTC. It yields the protein CASSLEVSSYEQYF.

This clone was seen once. The gene calls are TRBV3-1 (or the pseudogene TRBV3-2) and TRBJ2-7; TRBD1 matches at 8 bases. The germline V gene has CDR1 LGHDT and CDR2 YNNKEL (reference sequence). CDR3 length equals 14 residues. The V gene end was trimmed by 3 bases and the J gene end by 7 bases; junction bases not matched to a gene: 8. The CDR3: CASSQGWTGREQYF. For the CDR3, the DNA is TGTGCCAGCAGCCAGGGATGGACAGGGCGGGAGCAGTACTTC.

This clone showed up just a few times. The chain recombines TRBV6-6 with TRBJ1-1; the D is unclear. The CDR3 is 13 amino acids. Trimming removed 6 bases at V and 4 bases at J, with 12 bases between. Germline loops: CDR1 MNHNY, CDR2 SVGAGI (reference sequence). The CDR3 reads CASSPKRSTEAFF. The CDR3 DNA sequence: TGTGCCAGCAGCCCTAAGAGGAGCACTGAAGCTTTCTTT.

The J gene is TRBJ1-2, the V gene TRBV7-9; D is unclear. This CDR3 spans 15 amino acids. V was shortened by 1 base and J by 0 bases, with 9 bases between the two germline ends. Germline CDR1 is SEHNR and CDR2 is FQNEAQ (reference sequence). CDR3 sequence (DNA): TGTGCCAGCAGCTTAGAGAGCGGGCCTAACTATGGCTACACCTTC. Protein: CASSLESGPNYGYTF.

The chain has TRBV5-1 and TRBJ2-3; D not certain. Trimming removed 0 bases at V and 2 bases at J, with 13 bases between. CDR3 length: 16 residues. Germline V gene data show CDR1 as SGHRS and CDR2 as YFSETQ. The CDR3 spells CASSLGGRPHTDTQYF. CDR3 DNA: TGCGCCAGCAGCTTGGGAGGCCGGCCCCACACAGATACGCAGTATTTT.